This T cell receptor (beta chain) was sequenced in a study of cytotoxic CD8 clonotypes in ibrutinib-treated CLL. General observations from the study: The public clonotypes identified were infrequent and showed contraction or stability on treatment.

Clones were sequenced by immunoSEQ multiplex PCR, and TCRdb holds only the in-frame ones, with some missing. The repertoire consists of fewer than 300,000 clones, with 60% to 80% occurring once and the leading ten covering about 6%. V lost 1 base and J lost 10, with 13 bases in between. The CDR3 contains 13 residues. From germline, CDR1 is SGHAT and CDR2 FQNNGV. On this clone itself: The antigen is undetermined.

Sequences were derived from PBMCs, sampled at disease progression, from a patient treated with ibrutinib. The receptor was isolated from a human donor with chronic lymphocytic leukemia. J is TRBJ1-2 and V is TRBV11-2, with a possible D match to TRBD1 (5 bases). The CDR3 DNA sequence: TGTGCCAGCAGCTTAGCCGCAGGGCCCATCTACACCTTC. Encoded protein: CASSLAAGPIYTF.